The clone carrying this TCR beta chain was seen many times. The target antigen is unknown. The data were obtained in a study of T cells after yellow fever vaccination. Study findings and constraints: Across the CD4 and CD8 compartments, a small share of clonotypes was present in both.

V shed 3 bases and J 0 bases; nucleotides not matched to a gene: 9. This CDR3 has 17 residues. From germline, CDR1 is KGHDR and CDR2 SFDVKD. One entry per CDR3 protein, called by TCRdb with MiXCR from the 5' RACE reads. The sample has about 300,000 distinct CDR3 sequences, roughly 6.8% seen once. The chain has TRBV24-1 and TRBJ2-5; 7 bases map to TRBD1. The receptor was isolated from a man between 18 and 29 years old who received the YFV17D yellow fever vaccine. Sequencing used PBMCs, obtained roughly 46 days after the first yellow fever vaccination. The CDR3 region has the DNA TGTGCCACCAGTGATGCCCCCCCTACAGGGGACCAAGAGACCCAGTACTTC. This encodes CATSDAPPTGDQETQYF.